This T cell receptor (beta chain) comes out of a study of radiotherapy plus CTLA-4 blockade in lung cancer. In the study overall: Objective responses were documented in around 20% of patients, with disease control in roughly 30%. Whole-study results and caveats: Increased serum interferon-beta after radiation also reportedly predicted response strongly. Following radiotherapy plus ipilimumab, tumor-derived TCR clones expanded in the blood.

The CDR3 totals 15 residues. The junction had 8 bases not matched to a gene; V was cut back by 5 bases and J by 8 bases. Germline CDR1 is MNHEY and CDR2 is SMNVEV (reference sequence). The study gave focal radiation plus ipilimumab CTLA-4 blockade to patients with chemo-refractory metastatic non-small-cell lung cancer. The table came from immunoSEQ multiplex PCR; TCRdb's copy has only in-frame clones and leaves some out. The sample includes 60,000 to 85,000 clones, approximately 86% of them seen just once. On this clone: Its antigen remains unidentified.

The sequences come from peripheral blood, collected from a patient treated with radiotherapy plus ipilimumab. This chain connects TRBV27 to TRBJ1-4; TRBD1 agrees at 10 bases. The sequence was collected from a human donor with non-small cell lung cancer who had stable disease on radiotherapy plus ipilimumab. CDR3: CASSPWTGGEEKLFF. CDR3 sequence (DNA): TGTGCCAGCAGTCCCTGGACAGGGGGAGAGGAAAAACTGTTTTTT.